The present T cell receptor (beta chain) was sequenced within a study of cytomegalovirus exposure and HLA in healthy donors. Overall study findings and caveats: Most sequenced TCRs were rare (though some public TCRs occurred in many donors). Under in vitro conditions, a few CMV-associated chains were confirmed as specific for CMV antigens. Reportedly, cytomegalovirus status was diagnosed with high sensitivity and specificity. The study put 150 to 200 TCR beta chains on its list as cytomegalovirus-associated.

To note about this clone: Its specificity is unknown.

The data were produced by immunoSEQ multiplex PCR, yet TCRdb's version contains in-frame clones alone and is incomplete. The repertoire has approximately 100,000 clones, roughly 92% of them found once; the top ten carry 1.1%. Input material: PBMCs. The clonotype was recovered from a woman aged 25 to 39 in good health and CMV-seropositive.

CDR3 residues: CASSLSPHRGHGYTF. The CDR3 region has the DNA TGTGCCAGCAGTTTATCTCCCCACAGGGGGCATGGCTACACCTTC. V is TRBV28 and J is TRBJ1-2; TRBD1 agrees at 9 bases. Germline values: CDR1 MDHEN, CDR2 SYDVKM. Losses at the gene ends were 1 base for V and 6 bases for J; bases not matched to a gene: 6. CDR3 length: 15 residues.